The clone carrying this TCR beta chain was counted between two and nine times. The CDR3 contains 13 residues. Trimming shortened V by 0 bases and J by 11 bases, and 13 bases separated the two germline ends. TCRdb processed the reads anew with MiXCR; each CDR3 protein has one entry. The sample has approximately 500,000 distinct CDR3 sequences; about 25% are singletons. This sample is part of a study of T cell repertoires in cytomegalovirus infection. Across the study: Public signatures in TCR beta pointed to CMV infection and matching HLA type.

This clonotype was sampled from a human donor in good health (CMV status not recorded). Some clones in this sample may be carry-over from other donors' samples. Sequencing input: PBMCs. This chain links TRBV12-3 or TRBV12-4 with TRBJ1-1, with D tentatively TRBD1 (5 bases). CDR3 amino acids: CASSLADGAMAFF. For the CDR3, the DNA is TGTGCCAGCAGTTTAGCCGACGGGGCTATGGCTTTCTTT.